Included here is one T cell receptor (beta chain) sequence, with context. The antigen remains unidentified. This sample was taken from a study of early stage breast cancer tumors. Looking at the study overall: Most invasive tumors, about 75% of the 16, were ER+/PR+/HER2-. The ER+/PR+/HER2- tumors included 7 or 8 ductal and a few lobular carcinomas. Average read coverage per sample was 7.5 to 10-fold. Broader study findings: In about 90% of the 16 patients, blood comparison separated tumor from normal breast.

Between the trimmed V and J ends, which lost 1 base and 0 bases, there was a span of 13 bases. The length of the CDR3 is 16 residues. Germline V CDR1 and CDR2: MNHNS, SASEGT. Generated by immunoSEQ multiplex PCR, the TCRdb table keeps only in-frame clones and is missing some. The data hold under 12,000 clones, with approximately 72% observed a single time. This clonotype originated in a person aged 35-55 years with breast cancer. This chain links TRBV6-1 with TRBJ2-7, with a weak D call TRBD1 (6 bases). What was sequenced was breast tumor tissue. CDR3 bases: TGTGCCAGCAGTGAAGAACCAGGGGCCAGCTCCTACGAGCAGTACTTC. Its protein is CASSEEPGASSYEQYF.